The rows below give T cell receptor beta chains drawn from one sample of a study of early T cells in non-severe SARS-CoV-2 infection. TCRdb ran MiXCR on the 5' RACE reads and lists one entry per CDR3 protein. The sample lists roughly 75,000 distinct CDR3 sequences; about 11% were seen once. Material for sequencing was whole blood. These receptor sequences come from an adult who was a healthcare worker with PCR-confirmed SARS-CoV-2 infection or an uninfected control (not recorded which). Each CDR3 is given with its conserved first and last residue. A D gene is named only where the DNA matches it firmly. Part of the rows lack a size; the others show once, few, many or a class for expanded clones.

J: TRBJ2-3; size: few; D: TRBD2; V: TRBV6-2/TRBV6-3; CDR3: CASSYRTGRGGLGSSGDTQYF; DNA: TGTGCCAGCAGTTATCGGACCGGACGGGGGGGCCTCGGATCGAGTGGAGATACGCAGTATTTT
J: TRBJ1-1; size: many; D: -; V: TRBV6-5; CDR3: CASGGTDTEAFF; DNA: TGTGCCTCCGGGGGGACGGACACTGAAGCTTTCTTT
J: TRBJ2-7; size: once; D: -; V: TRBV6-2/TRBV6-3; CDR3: CASQTYYEQYF; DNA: TGTGCCAGTCAAACCTACTACGAGCAGTACTTC
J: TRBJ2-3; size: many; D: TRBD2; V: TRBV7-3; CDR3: CASSQIAGGSTDTQYF; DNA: TGTGCCAGCAGCCAAATAGCGGGGGGTAGCACAGATACGCAGTATTTT
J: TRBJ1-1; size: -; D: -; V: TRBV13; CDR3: CASSWQLAMNTEAFF; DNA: TGTGCCAGCAGCTGGCAGCTTGCCATGAACACTGAAGCTTTCTTT
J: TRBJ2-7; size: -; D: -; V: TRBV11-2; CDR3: CASSLSPGISYEQYF; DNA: TGTGCCAGCAGCTTGTCTCCGGGGATCTCCTACGAGCAGTACTTC
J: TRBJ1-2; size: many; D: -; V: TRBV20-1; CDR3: CSAVDDQANYGYTF; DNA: TGCAGTGCCGTGGACGATCAAGCTAACTATGGCTACACCTTC
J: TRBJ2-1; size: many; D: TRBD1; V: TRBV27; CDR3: CASSLYRGAYNEQFF; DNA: TGTGCCAGCAGTTTGTACAGGGGTGCCTACAATGAGCAGTTCTTC
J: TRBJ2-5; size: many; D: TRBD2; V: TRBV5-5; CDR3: CASSPRTRQETQYF; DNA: TGTGCCAGCAGCCCGAGGACTAGGCAAGAGACCCAGTACTTC
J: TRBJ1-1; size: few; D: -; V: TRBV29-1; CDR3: CSVGGSREGEAFF; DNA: TGCAGCGTTGGGGGGTCGAGGGAGGGTGAAGCTTTCTTT
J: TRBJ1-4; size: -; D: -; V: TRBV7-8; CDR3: CASSLRDINEKLFF; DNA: TGTGCCAGCAGCCTCCGGGACATTAATGAAAAACTGTTTTTT
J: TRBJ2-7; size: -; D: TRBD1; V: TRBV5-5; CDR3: CASSLLLRQGGGHEQYF; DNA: TGTGCCAGCAGCCTCCTCCTTAGACAGGGTGGGGGTCACGAGCAGTACTTC
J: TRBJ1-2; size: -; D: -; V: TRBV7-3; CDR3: CASSHTDGPDSGYTF; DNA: TGTGCCAGCAGTCACACTGATGGCCCAGACAGTGGCTACACCTTC
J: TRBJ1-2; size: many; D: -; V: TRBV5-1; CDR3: CASSLEQSNYGYTF; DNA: TGCGCCAGCAGCTTGGAGCAGTCTAACTATGGCTACACCTTC
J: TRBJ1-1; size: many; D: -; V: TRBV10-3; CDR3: CAIRDPNTEAFF; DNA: TGTGCCATCAGGGACCCGAACACTGAAGCTTTCTTT
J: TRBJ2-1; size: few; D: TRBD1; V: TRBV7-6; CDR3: CASSLKARQGINNEQFF; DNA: TGTGCCAGCAGCTTGAAAGCTAGACAGGGAATCAACAATGAGCAGTTCTTC
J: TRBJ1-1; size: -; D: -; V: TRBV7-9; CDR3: CASSLEEGTEAFF; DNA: TGTGCCAGCAGTTTAGAGGAGGGCACTGAAGCTTTCTTT
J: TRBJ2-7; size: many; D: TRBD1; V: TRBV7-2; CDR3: CASSLDGTGSYEQYF; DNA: TGTGCCAGCAGCTTAGATGGGACAGGGTCCTACGAGCAGTACTTC
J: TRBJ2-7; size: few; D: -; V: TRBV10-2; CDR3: CASSLAVSYEQYF; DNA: TGCGCCAGCAGTTTAGCGGTATCCTACGAGCAGTACTTC
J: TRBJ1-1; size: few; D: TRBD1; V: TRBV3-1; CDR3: CASSQVAGGKSTEAFF; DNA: TGTGCCAGCAGCCAAGTAGCAGGGGGCAAGAGCACTGAAGCTTTCTTT
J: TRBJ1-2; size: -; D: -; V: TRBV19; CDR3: CASSPSRQGRYGYTF; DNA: TGTGCCAGTAGTCCATCCCGGCAGGGACGCTATGGCTACACCTTC
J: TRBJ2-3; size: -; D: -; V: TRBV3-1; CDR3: CASSQDNGRPSTDTQYF; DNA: TGTGCCAGCAGCCAAGATAACGGGCGACCTAGCACAGATACGCAGTATTTT
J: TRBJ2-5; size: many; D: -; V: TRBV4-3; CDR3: CASSQGQKETQYF; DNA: TGCGCCAGCAGCCAAGGACAGAAAGAGACCCAGTACTTC
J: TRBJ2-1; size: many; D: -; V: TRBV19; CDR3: CASTPDLGSYNEQFF; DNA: TGTGCCAGTACCCCGGACCTCGGCTCCTACAATGAGCAGTTCTTC
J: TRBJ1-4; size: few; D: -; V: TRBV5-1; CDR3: CASSPEAGVEKLFF; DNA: TGCGCCAGCAGCCCCGAGGCTGGAGTGGAAAAACTGTTTTTT
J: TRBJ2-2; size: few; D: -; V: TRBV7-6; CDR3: CASSPRNTGELFF; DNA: TGTGCCAGCAGCCCTCGTAACACCGGGGAGCTGTTTTTT